The TCR beta chain under discussion was sequenced for a study of blood T cell repertoires in COVID-19. Participant age was roughly 18 to 100 years, and participants resided in approximately 25 US areas. The table came from immunoSEQ multiplex PCR; TCRdb's copy has only in-frame clones and leaves some out. This table holds around 260,000 clones, under 90% found once. The sample taken for sequencing was PBMCs or T cells enriched from blood (not recorded which). The source of this sequence is a man aged 25 to 45 with acute COVID-19.

CDR3 amino acids: CASSQDLWLAGGPGTDTQYF. The CDR3 DNA is TGTGCCAGCAGCCAAGATCTTTGGCTAGCGGGGGGGCCGGGTACAGATACGCAGTATTTT. V and J are TRBV4-2 and TRBJ2-3; 12 positions agree with TRBD2. This CDR3 has 20 amino acids. Germline CDR1 is LGHNA and CDR2 is YNFKEQ. With V trimmed by 0 bases and J by 3 bases, 13 bases remained unmatched.